This T cell receptor beta chain was sequenced in a study of beta chain features in type 1 diabetes. Findings and caveats of the study: A cDNA-based sequencing approach could over-represent cells with high TCR expression. The VDJ junctions of type 1 diabetes patients carried fewer insertions and more deletions.

Expressed TCRB transcripts were sequenced after all isolated RNA was converted to cDNA. Profiled with immunoSEQ multiplex PCR; TCRdb holds only in-frame clones, not every one. This table has some 63,000 clones, about 55% appearing once. Averaging roughly 120 mL, one heparinised blood draw came from each individual donor. Sorted CD4+ subsets: naive, central memory, regulatory, stem cell-like memory (CD45RO/CCR7/CD25/CD127/CD95/CD27 panel). Note on this clone: Its specificity is unknown.

The length of the CDR3 is 19 residues. The J segment lost 5 bases and the V segment lost 4 bases, leaving 21 bases of the junction unmatched. The V gene's germline CDR1 is SGDLS and CDR2 YYNGEE. Sequencing was carried out using Tregs from blood. The chain uses TRBV9 and TRBJ2-3; 8 bases map to TRBD2. This TCR came from a young woman in good health. CDR3 sequence (DNA): TGTGCCAGCAGCCCCCGGGTAGGCGGGGGGACTGGAGCGATAGATACGCAGTATTTT. Protein sequence: CASSPRVGGGTGAIDTQYF.